The rows below give T cell receptor beta chains drawn from one sample of a study of T-cell memory formation after mild COVID-19. A single record per CDR3 protein comes from TCRdb applying MiXCR to the 5' RACE reads. Here the sample spans around 300,000 distinct CDR3 sequences, roughly 13% being singletons. Sequencing was carried out using PBMCs or a T cell subset sorted from them (not recorded which). The receptors were sampled from a young man who had mild COVID-19 (a few samples of this study predate the infection). Cell type and time point are not known. Each CDR3 is given with its conserved first and last residue. D genes are given only for firm matches. Size tells how often a clone was seen (once, few, many) or the class of an expanded clone, and some rows leave it out.

TRBJ2-1 | NA | TRBD2 | TRBV10-3 | CAISVSSGGAAEQFF | TGTGCCATCAGCGTTTCTAGCGGGGGGGCGGCTGAGCAGTTCTTC
TRBJ2-3 | NA | NA | TRBV6-5 | CASRSCYGKTDTQYF | TGTGCCAGCAGATCCTGTTACGGGAAGACAGATACGCAGTATTTT
TRBJ2-3 | few | NA | TRBV7-9 | CASSPTISSTDTQYF | TGTGCCAGCAGCCCGACAATTAGTAGCACAGATACGCAGTATTTT
TRBJ1-5 | NA | NA | TRBV20-1 | CSASPGTYQPQHF | TGCAGTGCTAGTCCAGGGACCTACCAGCCCCAGCATTTT
TRBJ1-5 | few | NA | TRBV4-3 | CASSQNSNQPQHF | TGCGCCAGCAGCCAGAATAGCAATCAGCCCCAGCATTTT
TRBJ1-1 | NA | NA | TRBV5-1 | CASSVLTSNTEAFF | TGCGCCAGCAGCGTGCTGACCTCGAACACTGAAGCTTTCTTT
TRBJ2-3 | many | TRBD2 | TRBV7-3 | CASSLKLSGDNTDTQYF | TGTGCCAGCAGCCTAAAACTTAGCGGGGACAACACAGATACGCAGTATTTT
TRBJ2-3 | NA | NA | TRBV9 | CASSVVVDTDTQYF | TGTGCCAGCAGCGTAGTGGTGGACACAGATACGCAGTATTTT
TRBJ2-4 | NA | NA | TRBV19 | CATCSTGLGNIQYF | TGTGCCACCTGCTCTACAGGGTTGGGGAACATTCAGTACTTC
TRBJ2-5 | few | NA | TRBV7-9 | CASSLSRLVETQYF | TGTGCCAGCAGCTTATCACGGCTGGTAGAGACCCAGTACTTC
TRBJ2-1 | NA | TRBD1 | TRBV4-2 | CASSQEDRVKFF | TGTGCCAGCAGCCAGGAAGACAGGGTTAAGTTCTTC
TRBJ2-7 | NA | TRBD2 | TRBV3-1 | CASSQHGRGAYEQYF | TGTGCCAGCAGCCAACATGGGAGGGGAGCGTACGAGCAGTACTTC
TRBJ2-6 | NA | NA | TRBV7-3 | CASSEAAQPSGANVLTF | TGTGCCAGCAGCGAGGCCGCACAGCCCTCTGGGGCCAACGTCCTGACTTTC
TRBJ1-2 | few | TRBD1 | TRBV7-9 | CASSLEQGNIYGYTF | TGTGCCAGCAGCTTAGAACAGGGGAACATCTATGGCTACACCTTC
TRBJ2-3 | NA | TRBD2 | TRBV27 | CASSGGTSGETDTQYF | TGTGCCAGCAGTGGCGGGACTAGCGGGGAAACAGATACGCAGTATTTT
TRBJ1-1 | NA | NA | TRBV18 | CASSPGPFPTSSTEAFF | TGTGCCAGCTCACCCGGCCCTTTCCCCACTTCAAGCACTGAAGCTTTCTTT
TRBJ2-5 | NA | TRBD1 | TRBV7-9 | CASSLGQGKEETQYF | TGTGCCAGCAGCTTAGGACAGGGGAAGGAAGAGACCCAGTACTTC
TRBJ2-7 | NA | NA | TRBV19 | CASSMARGAEQYF | TGTGCCAGTAGTATGGCCAGGGGGGCCGAGCAGTACTTC
TRBJ2-2 | NA | NA | TRBV7-6 | CASSPPGKGGELFF | TGTGCCAGCAGCCCCCCAGGGAAAGGCGGGGAGCTGTTTTTT
TRBJ1-1 | NA | NA | TRBV29-1 | CSTRQAMNTEAFF | TGCAGCACCAGACAGGCGATGAACACTGAAGCTTTCTTT
TRBJ1-5 | NA | TRBD1 | TRBV7-9 | CASRQKTGGITRRIYQPQHF | TGTGCCAGCAGACAAAAGACAGGGGGCATCACCAGGAGGATTTATCAGCCCCAGCATTTT
TRBJ2-3 | NA | TRBD2 | TRBV7-7 | CASSLAGHTDTQYF | TGTGCTAGCAGCTTAGCGGGGCACACAGATACGCAGTATTTT
TRBJ2-2 | NA | NA | TRBV18 | CASSPTRGSNTGELFF | TGTGCCAGCTCACCTACAAGGGGTTCGAACACCGGGGAGCTGTTTTTT
TRBJ2-7 | few | NA | TRBV19 | CASTGRGSYEQYF | TGTGCCAGTACGGGCAGGGGCTCCTACGAGCAGTACTTC
TRBJ2-7 | few | NA | TRBV11-2 | CASSPGFSYEQYF | TGTGCCAGCAGCCCGGGTTTCTCCTACGAGCAGTACTTC
TRBJ2-3 | NA | NA | TRBV25-1 | CASSDVGTTDTQYF | TGTGCCAGCAGCGACGTGGGGACCACAGATACGCAGTATTTT
TRBJ2-5 | many | NA | TRBV4-1 | CASSQIPKPGGVKTQYF | TGCGCCAGCAGCCAAATCCCCAAGCCGGGGGGCGTGAAGACCCAGTACTTC
TRBJ2-7 | NA | NA | TRBV10-3 | CAISEVRAGSYEQYF | TGTGCCATCAGTGAAGTCCGGGCGGGTTCCTACGAGCAGTACTTC
TRBJ2-7 | NA | NA | TRBV12-3/TRBV12-4 | CASSWGHEQYF | TGTGCCAGCAGTTGGGGACACGAGCAGTACTTC
TRBJ2-1 | NA | NA | TRBV20-1 | CSATETRSSYNEQFF | TGCAGTGCTACTGAGACTCGGAGCTCCTACAATGAGCAGTTCTTC
TRBJ2-5 | few | TRBD1 | TRBV6-5 | CASSYGKQGDRETQYF | TGTGCCAGCAGTTACGGGAAACAGGGGGACCGGGAGACCCAGTACTTC
TRBJ2-3 | NA | TRBD2 | TRBV27 | CASSLRTRSTDTQYF | TGTGCCAGCAGTTTAAGGACTAGATCCACAGATACGCAGTATTTT
TRBJ2-3 | NA | TRBD2 | TRBV7-2 | CASSLVSGGPITDTQYF | TGTGCCAGCAGCTTAGTTAGCGGGGGGCCGATCACAGATACGCAGTATTTT
TRBJ2-7 | few | TRBD1 | TRBV9 | CASSVSPGQSHYEQYF | TGTGCCAGCAGCGTCTCCCCGGGACAGAGCCACTACGAGCAGTACTTC
TRBJ2-4 | few | NA | TRBV12-3/TRBV12-4 | CASSEGPAKNIQYF | TGTGCCTCCTCGGAGGGGCCCGCCAAAAACATTCAGTACTTC
TRBJ2-3 | NA | NA | TRBV19 | CATSWGFTDTQYF | TGTGCCACCTCTTGGGGATTCACAGATACGCAGTATTTT
TRBJ2-1 | few | NA | TRBV5-1 | CASTTLGMTEQFF | TGCGCCAGCACCACCCTTGGGATGACTGAGCAGTTCTTC
TRBJ2-7 | few | NA | TRBV12-3/TRBV12-4 | CASSSQAVEQYF | TGTGCCAGCAGTTCCCAAGCGGTTGAGCAGTACTTC
TRBJ1-1 | few | NA | TRBV13 | CASSLFVGHSRRGFKSNTEAFF | TGTGCCAGCAGCTTATTTGTGGGGCATAGCCGGCGGGGTTTTAAATCGAACACTGAAGCTTTCTTT
TRBJ2-2 | NA | NA | TRBV4-1 | CASSLDGPGELFF | TGCGCCAGCAGCTTGGACGGGCCGGGGGAGCTGTTTTTT
TRBJ1-1 | many | TRBD1 | TRBV5-1 | CASSADRANTEAFF | TGCGCCAGCAGTGCCGACAGGGCGAACACTGAAGCTTTCTTT
TRBJ2-7 | NA | NA | TRBV11-2 | CASSNPGLPYEQYF | TGTGCCAGCAGCAATCCGGGACTCCCCTACGAGCAGTACTTC
TRBJ1-3 | NA | NA | TRBV4-1 | CASSPYRDASGNTIYF | TGCGCCAGCAGCCCCTACAGGGACGCCTCTGGAAACACCATATATTTT
TRBJ1-1 | NA | NA | TRBV5-5 | CASSLRGAVPFF | TGTGCCAGCAGCTTGAGGGGGGCCGTACCTTTCTTT
TRBJ2-1 | NA | NA | TRBV7-2 | CASASTSSYNEQFF | TGTGCCAGCGCCTCGACTAGCTCCTACAATGAGCAGTTCTTC
TRBJ2-5 | few | NA | TRBV5-5 | CASSRAGAGQETQYF | TGTGCCAGCAGCCGCGCCGGGGCTGGCCAAGAGACCCAGTACTTC
TRBJ1-3 | NA | NA | TRBV7-2 | CASSRPGPGNTIYF | TGTGCCAGCAGTCGACCGGGACCCGGAAACACCATATATTTT
TRBJ1-1 | NA | TRBD1 | TRBV19 | CASINGGQGEAFF | TGTGCCAGTATTAATGGGGGACAGGGGGAAGCTTTCTTT
TRBJ2-5 | many | NA | TRBV7-3 | CASSTGPQETQYF | TGTGCCAGCAGTACCGGACCGCAAGAGACCCAGTACTTC
TRBJ2-2 | NA | NA | TRBV7-9 | CASRGGELFF | TGTGCCAGCAGGGGCGGGGAGCTGTTTTTT
TRBJ2-7 | few | NA | TRBV30 | CAWSVGTTYEQYF | TGTGCCTGGAGTGTAGGGACAACCTACGAGCAGTACTTC
TRBJ2-2 | NA | TRBD2 | TRBV18 | CASSPTSGANTGELFF | TGTGCCAGTAGTCCGACTAGCGGGGCGAACACCGGGGAGCTGTTTTTT
TRBJ2-7 | NA | TRBD1 | TRBV2 | CASNPSAGGYEQYF | TGTGCCAGCAACCCTTCGGCAGGGGGTTACGAGCAGTACTTC
TRBJ1-6 | many | TRBD1 | TRBV12-3/TRBV12-4 | CASSLTGGNSPLHF | TGTGCCAGCAGTTTGACAGGGGGTAATTCACCCCTCCACTTT
TRBJ1-1 | NA | NA | TRBV6-5 | CASSPTDTEAFF | TGTGCCAGCAGCCCCACAGACACTGAAGCTTTCTTT
TRBJ1-2 | NA | TRBD1 | TRBV12-3/TRBV12-4 | CASSLSRDRISNYGYTF | TGTGCCAGCAGTCTAAGCCGGGACAGGATATCTAACTATGGCTACACCTTC
TRBJ2-7 | few | NA | TRBV2 | CASSEPRTGVPSYEQYF | TGTGCCAGCAGTGAACCACGCACGGGGGTCCCCTCCTACGAGCAGTACTTC
TRBJ1-6 | NA | NA | TRBV18 | CASSPGGRNSPLHF | TGTGCCAGCTCACCAGGGGGGAGAAATTCACCCCTCCACTTT
TRBJ1-5 | NA | TRBD1 | TRBV12-3/TRBV12-4 | CASRDRDFRQPQHF | TGTGCCAGCCGGGACAGGGACTTTCGTCAGCCCCAGCATTTT
TRBJ2-7 | few | NA | TRBV5-1 | CASTFGGISYEQYF | TGCGCCAGCACCTTCGGTGGGATAAGCTACGAGCAGTACTTC